This T cell receptor (beta chain) was obtained from a study of HIV-infected children after antiretroviral therapy interruption. Turning to the study itself: Recorded EBV and CMV exposure existed for most children. Interruption-arm samples span weeks 0, 12, interruption end (24 or 48), and about 3 years post-study.

V was cut by 5 bases and J by 8 bases, with 10 bases left in between. Germline CDR1 SGHAT, CDR2 FQNNGV. CDR3 size: 12 residues. Noted treatment: PENTA 11 planned treatment interruption arm or continuous ART arm. Unique molecular identifiers were included in an RNA-based 3' RACE TCR library. TCRdb recomputed calls from the 3' RACE reads with MiXCR, one row per CDR3 protein. The sample yields roughly 7,300 distinct CDR3 sequences, approximately 15% seen once. In this sample, this clonotype is medium-sized (0.01 to 0.1%). The source was CD45RO+ CD8+ T cells from PBMCs, pooled from several time points, collected from a donor given antiretroviral therapy, either interrupted or continuous. Subset of the sample: memory CD8+ CD45RO+ CD45RA- T cells. The receptor was derived from a pool of human donors with HIV. This rearrangement joins TRBV11-2 to TRBJ2-1, with D perhaps being TRBD1 or TRBD2 (5 bases each). The DNA for the CDR3 is TGTGCCAGCAGCGGGGACGACGATGAGCAGTTCTTC. It translates to CASSGDDDEQFF.